This entry lists 12 T cell receptor beta chains sequenced from one sample in a study of cytomegalovirus exposure and HLA in healthy donors. PCR employed 60 Vbeta and 13 Jbeta primers. Clones were sequenced by immunoSEQ multiplex PCR, and TCRdb holds only the in-frame ones, with some missing. The sample consists of roughly 170,000 clones, roughly 80% of them appearing once. Sequencing was done on a sample of PBMCs. Receptor source: a woman under 30 in good health and CMV-seronegative.

The chain employs TRBV11-3 and TRBJ2-1; D is ambiguous. The germline V gene encodes CDR1 SGHNT and CDR2 YENEEA. Trimming stripped 0 bases from V and 5 bases from J, with 5 bases between. The CDR3 consists of 13 residues. The CDR3 sequence: CASSLDANNEQFF. The CDR3 bases are TGTGCCAGCAGCTTAGATGCTAACAATGAGCAGTTCTTC.

The CDR3 region has the DNA TGCAGCGTTGAGAAAGAAGGACAGGGTGCCTACGAGCAGTACTTC. The encoded protein is CSVEKEGQGAYEQYF. The rearrangement uses TRBV29-1 and TRBJ2-5, with 8 bases lining up with TRBD1. The J call may be faulty, since TRBJ2-7 better matches the DNA end. This CDR3 is built from 15 residues. Germline V gives CDR1 SQVTM, CDR2 ANQGSEA.

V is TRBV13 and J is TRBJ2-1; 13 bases align to TRBD2. Germline V gene sequence: CDR1 PRHDT, CDR2 FYEKMQ (reference sequence). This CDR3 is 16 amino acids long. J lost 9 bases, V lost 5 bases, and 10 bases had no gene match. The CDR3 DNA is TGTGCCAGCAGCCAGCCGGGACTAGCGGGATCGGTTGAGCAGTTCTTC. Amino acid sequence: CASSQPGLAGSVEQFF.

The chain has TRBV5-4 and TRBJ2-1; TRBD1 agrees at 9 bases. V shed 4 bases, J shed 10 bases, and the junction held 6 bases outside the gene matches. Germline V gene lookup returns CDR1 SGHNT and CDR2 YYREEE (reference sequence). This CDR3 has 13 amino acids. The CDR3, as DNA: TGTGCCAGCAGCCGAAGGACAGGGGTCGAGCAGTTCTTC. Translation gives CASSRRTGVEQFF.

The chain employs TRBV5-1 and TRBJ2-2; D not certain. Trimming stripped 2 bases from V and 4 bases from J, with 15 bases between. Germline CDR1 reads SGHRS; CDR2 reads YFSETQ. The CDR3 extends over 16 amino acids. The CDR3 spells CASSFLSPPVTGELFF. CDR3 coding DNA: TGCGCCAGCAGCTTTCTCAGTCCGCCAGTCACCGGGGAGCTGTTTTTT.

The V and J genes are TRBV28 and TRBJ2-1, with D tentatively TRBD1 (5 bases). Germline CDR1 reads MDHEN; CDR2 reads SYDVKM. This CDR3 comprises 16 residues. Trimming left V 5 bases short and J 7 bases short, with 21 bases between. Written as DNA, the CDR3 is TGTGCCAGCAGTCCGACCGCAAGACAGTTTCCTAATGAGCAGTTCTTC. Protein sequence: CASSPTARQFPNEQFF.

CDR3 nucleotides: TGCAGCGTTGAAGTAGACAGTTCCCACGAAAAACTGTTTTTT. Amino acid sequence: CSVEVDSSHEKLFF. The chain recombines TRBV29-1 with TRBJ1-4, with D perhaps TRBD1 (5 bases). This CDR3 has 14 residues. Trimming shortened V by 1 base and J by 8 bases, and 14 bases separated the two germline ends. Germline V gives CDR1 SQVTM, CDR2 ANQGSEA.

This chain connects TRBV27 to TRBJ2-7; 7 bases agree with TRBD1. CDR1 MNHEY and CDR2 SMNVEV come from the germline V gene (reference sequence). There are 14 residues in the CDR3. Losses at the gene ends were 0 bases for V and 3 bases for J; bases not matched to a gene: 2. CDR3 DNA: TGTGCCAGCAGTTTATCGGGACAGTTCTACGAGCAGTACTTC. Translation gives CASSLSGQFYEQYF.

CDR3 in amino acids: CASSRSGEGFRGQYF. The CDR3 nucleotides read TGTGCCAGCAGCCGTTCGGGGGAGGGATTCCGGGGGCAGTACTTC. This chain uses TRBV7-9 with TRBJ2-7; TRBD2 aligns across 7 bases. Germline trimming cut 5 bases from V and 9 bases from J; bases unmatched to any gene: 16. CDR3 length equals 15 residues. The germline CDR1 and CDR2 sequences are SEHNR and FQNEAQ (reference sequence). Using reference TRBV7-9 and TRBJ2-7 for the parts outside the CDR3, the full variable domain is DTGVSQNPRHKITKRGQNVTFRCDPISEHNRLYWYRQTLGQGPEFLTYFQNEAQLEKSRLLSDRFSAERPKGSFSTLEIQRTEQGDSAMYLCASSRSGEGFRGQYFGPGTRLTVT.

This clone showed up just a few times. The chain employs TRBV5-7 and TRBJ2-3, with 7 bases fitting TRBD2. TRBV5-7 falls under the ORF class, with uncertain function. The CDR3 length is 15 residues. V lost 4 bases and J lost 0; bases outside the gene matches: 5. CDR3 bases: TGTGCCAGCAGCCCATTGGGGGGGAGCACAGATACGCAGTATTTT. Its translation is CASSPLGGSTDTQYF.

The chain combines TRBV28 with TRBJ2-4, with TRBD2 matching over 9 bases. Germline CDR1 and CDR2: MDHEN and SYDVKM. V was pared by 5 bases and J by 2 bases, with 7 bases of the junction left unmatched. The CDR3 runs 16 residues. The CDR3 bases are TGTGCCAGCAGTCGGGGACTAGCTGACACCAAAAACATTCAGTACTTC. It codes for CASSRGLADTKNIQYF.

The chain employs TRBV27 and TRBJ1-2; possible D gene TRBD1, 5 bases. Trimming pared 2 bases from V and 6 bases from J, leaving 25 bases between. The CDR3 consists of 18 residues. Germline assignment: CDR1 MNHEY and CDR2 SMNVEV (reference sequence). CDR3 in DNA: TGTGCCAGCAGTTTAAACTCCCGGCCGGTGGCAGGGCCCGATGGCTACACCTTC. This codes for CASSLNSRPVAGPDGYTF.